This TCR beta chain was found in a study of T cells after yellow fever vaccination. Only a few counts were recorded for this clonotype. The antigen is unknown. This CDR3 has 17 residues. In germline, CDR1 is LNHNV, CDR2 YYDKDF (reference sequence). V lost 1 base and J lost 6, with 19 bases in between. UMIs and a universal primer site were added when TCR cDNA was made by 5'RACE template switching. TCRdb re-called the 5' RACE reads through MiXCR, storing one row per CDR3 protein. The sample shows about 350,000 distinct CDR3 sequences, under 14% of them seen only once. Study-level results: Weaker, the secondary response peaked sooner, at day 5 versus 15.

Specimen: PBMCs, collected on the day of the first yellow fever vaccination. The clonotype comes from a man younger than 35 who received the YFV17D yellow fever vaccine. The V gene is TRBV15, the J gene TRBJ1-5; the D is unclear. The CDR3 DNA reads as TGTGCCACCAGCAGAGGATCGCCAGGCCCCTGGGTTCAGCCCCAGCATTTT. This translates into CATSRGSPGPWVQPQHF.